This TCR beta chain originates from a study of cytomegalovirus exposure and HLA in healthy donors. Study overall: Around 80 million unique TCRs from HLA-typed donors were held in an early data release.

Findings and caveats of the study: The only immune exposure information that was available was CMV serostatus. 16,951 TCR beta sequences were associated with HLA alleles at 0.05 false discovery rate in a later analysis.

PCR used 60 Vbeta primers and 13 Jbeta primers. Profiling relied on immunoSEQ multiplex PCR, and the TCRdb table lists in-frame clones only, not all of them. Of roughly 130,000 clones listed, 74% are singletons. Concerning this clone: The antigen is unknown.

The sequencing sample was made of PBMCs. The receptor comes from a woman between 45 and 60 years old in good health and CMV-seropositive.

The CDR3: CASSRQGGNQPQHF. CDR3 in DNA: TGTGCCAGCAGCCGACAGGGGGGCAATCAGCCCCAGCATTTT. The J gene is TRBJ1-5, the V gene TRBV5-8; 9 bases map to TRBD1. With 4 bases clipped from V and 2 bases from J, the junction kept 1 base outside the gene matches. Germline values: CDR1 SGHTS, CDR2 YDEGEE. The CDR3 has 14 residues.